These T cell receptor beta chains were read from a single sample in a study of T cell responses to AZD1222 COVID-19 vaccine. This table comes from immunoSEQ multiplex PCR, and its TCRdb copy is limited to in-frame clones, with some not included. The table includes 90,000 to 100,000 clones, roughly 90% detected once. Material: peripheral blood, obtained on day 0 of AZD1222 vaccination. These TCRs come from an adult in good health. Both conserved end residues are part of each CDR3. A D gene is named only where the DNA matches it firmly. Some rows have no size entry. The others give once, few or many, or a class for an expanded clone.

V gene: TRBV24-1; D gene: .; J gene: TRBJ1-3; clone size: .; CDR3 protein: CATSDLRSGNTIYF; CDR3 DNA: TGTGCCACCAGTGACCTGCGGTCTGGAAACACCATATATTTT
V gene: TRBV20-1; D gene: .; J gene: TRBJ2-7; clone size: once; CDR3 protein: CSASRASVGVEQYF; CDR3 DNA: TGCAGTGCTAGTCGAGCTAGCGTCGGTGTCGAGCAGTACTTC
V gene: TRBV2; D gene: .; J gene: TRBJ1-1; clone size: .; CDR3 protein: CASSVPGTNTEAFF; CDR3 DNA: TGTGCCAGCAGTGTTCCAGGGACGAACACTGAAGCTTTCTTT
V gene: TRBV28; D gene: .; J gene: TRBJ1-6; clone size: .; CDR3 protein: CASKPPRGSNSPLHF; CDR3 DNA: TGTGCCAGCAAACCCCCGCGGGGTTCTAATTCACCCCTCCACTTT
V gene: TRBV7-2; D gene: .; J gene: TRBJ2-3; clone size: .; CDR3 protein: CASSLGIGYPSTDTQYF; CDR3 DNA: TGTGCCAGCAGCTTAGGTATAGGGTATCCCAGCACAGATACGCAGTATTTT
V gene: TRBV15; D gene: TRBD1; J gene: TRBJ2-7; clone size: .; CDR3 protein: CATSRPGQGAREQYF; CDR3 DNA: TGTGCCACCAGCAGACCGGGACAGGGGGCGAGAGAGCAGTACTTC
V gene: TRBV5-1; D gene: .; J gene: TRBJ1-5; clone size: .; CDR3 protein: CASSLDGGGDQPQHF; CDR3 DNA: TGCGCCAGCAGCTTGGATGGGGGAGGTGATCAGCCCCAGCATTTT
V gene: TRBV19; D gene: TRBD1; J gene: TRBJ1-5; clone size: .; CDR3 protein: CASSNLQGGSNQPQHF; CDR3 DNA: TGTGCCAGTAGTAACTTACAGGGGGGTAGCAATCAGCCCCAGCATTTT
V gene: TRBV30; D gene: .; J gene: TRBJ1-1; clone size: few; CDR3 protein: CAWSVQFTDMNTEAFF; CDR3 DNA: TGTGCCTGGAGTGTACAATTCACGGACATGAACACTGAAGCTTTCTTT
V gene: TRBV24-1; D gene: TRBD2; J gene: TRBJ2-1; clone size: .; CDR3 protein: CATSDPGTSGSFYNEQFF; CDR3 DNA: TGTGCCACCAGTGACCCCGGGACTAGCGGGAGTTTCTACAATGAGCAGTTCTTC
V gene: TRBV2; D gene: .; J gene: TRBJ2-1; clone size: .; CDR3 protein: CASSEALPNSLNEQFF; CDR3 DNA: TGTGCCAGCAGTGAAGCGCTTCCCAACAGCCTCAATGAGCAGTTCTTC
V gene: TRBV14; D gene: .; J gene: TRBJ1-5; clone size: .; CDR3 protein: CASSQGFNQPQHF; CDR3 DNA: TGTGCCAGCAGCCAGGGTTTTAATCAGCCCCAGCATTTT
V gene: TRBV6-5; D gene: .; J gene: TRBJ1-1; clone size: .; CDR3 protein: CASTDGNTEAFF; CDR3 DNA: TGTGCCAGCACGGACGGGAACACTGAAGCTTTCTTT
V gene: TRBV2; D gene: .; J gene: TRBJ1-2; clone size: .; CDR3 protein: CASRPTGTMGNYGYTF; CDR3 DNA: TGTGCCAGCAGGCCCACCGGGACCATGGGTAACTATGGCTACACCTTC
V gene: TRBV4-1; D gene: TRBD1; J gene: TRBJ1-3; clone size: few; CDR3 protein: CASSQGTGGYGNTIYF; CDR3 DNA: TGCGCCAGCAGCCAAGGGACAGGGGGCTATGGAAACACCATATATTTT
V gene: TRBV6-4; D gene: .; J gene: TRBJ2-1; clone size: .; CDR3 protein: CASSDEGEPHNEQFF; CDR3 DNA: TGTGCCAGCAGTGACGAGGGGGAGCCTCACAATGAGCAGTTCTTC
V gene: TRBV6-4; D gene: TRBD2; J gene: TRBJ2-1; clone size: .; CDR3 protein: CASSEGLAGGNEQFF; CDR3 DNA: TGTGCCAGCAGTGAGGGACTAGCGGGAGGGAATGAGCAGTTCTTC
V gene: TRBV19; D gene: .; J gene: TRBJ2-7; clone size: once; CDR3 protein: CASSIDRGRAYEQYF; CDR3 DNA: TGTGCCAGTAGTATAGATCGGGGACGAGCCTACGAGCAGTACTTC
V gene: TRBV2; D gene: TRBD2; J gene: TRBJ2-1; clone size: few; CDR3 protein: CASRGVAGMGEQFF; CDR3 DNA: TGTGCCAGCAGAGGGGTAGCGGGGATGGGTGAGCAGTTCTTC
V gene: TRBV7-6; D gene: .; J gene: TRBJ2-2; clone size: .; CDR3 protein: CASSFIMRGPNTGELFF; CDR3 DNA: TGTGCCAGCAGCTTTATCATGCGCGGCCCGAACACCGGGGAGCTGTTTTTT
V gene: TRBV5-1; D gene: .; J gene: TRBJ1-1; clone size: .; CDR3 protein: CASSLTALNTEAFF; CDR3 DNA: TGCGCCAGCAGCTTAACCGCTTTGAACACTGAAGCTTTCTTT
V gene: TRBV5-4; D gene: TRBD2; J gene: TRBJ2-5; clone size: .; CDR3 protein: CASSMGVAGVSGTQYF; CDR3 DNA: TGTGCCAGCAGCATGGGGGTAGCGGGAGTATCTGGGACCCAGTACTTC
V gene: TRBV6-5; D gene: TRBD1; J gene: TRBJ1-2; clone size: .; CDR3 protein: CASSFSRGGTYGYTF; CDR3 DNA: TGTGCCAGCAGTTTTTCCAGGGGGGGGACCTATGGCTACACCTTC
V gene: TRBV6-5; D gene: .; J gene: TRBJ1-5; clone size: .; CDR3 protein: CASIRKQDQPQHF; CDR3 DNA: TGTGCCAGCATTCGAAAACAGGATCAGCCCCAGCATTTT
V gene: TRBV7-8; D gene: .; J gene: TRBJ1-4; clone size: once; CDR3 protein: CASSLGVWFDKENEKLFF; CDR3 DNA: TGTGCCAGCAGCTTAGGTGTCTGGTTTGACAAAGAGAATGAAAAACTGTTTTTT
V gene: TRBV28; D gene: TRBD2; J gene: TRBJ2-2; clone size: .; CDR3 protein: CASRRLATGELFF; CDR3 DNA: TGTGCCAGCCGAAGACTAGCCACCGGGGAGCTGTTTTTT
V gene: TRBV6-2/TRBV6-3; D gene: TRBD2; J gene: TRBJ2-1; clone size: .; CDR3 protein: CASSSSGSNNEQFF; CDR3 DNA: TGTGCCAGCAGTTCTAGCGGGAGTAACAATGAGCAGTTCTTC
V gene: TRBV28; D gene: TRBD2; J gene: TRBJ2-4; clone size: .; CDR3 protein: CASGSGRARRIQYF; CDR3 DNA: TGTGCCAGCGGCAGCGGGAGGGCCCGGAGAATTCAGTACTTC
V gene: TRBV7-8; D gene: .; J gene: TRBJ2-1; clone size: .; CDR3 protein: CASSPPPGYNEQFF; CDR3 DNA: TGTGCCAGCAGCCCCCCCCCTGGGTACAATGAGCAGTTCTTC
V gene: TRBV3-1/TRBV3-2; D gene: TRBD2; J gene: TRBJ2-2; clone size: .; CDR3 protein: CASGLAGRTGELFF; CDR3 DNA: TGTGCCAGCGGACTAGCGGGGCGTACCGGGGAGCTGTTTTTT
V gene: TRBV19; D gene: .; J gene: TRBJ1-4; clone size: .; CDR3 protein: CASSRPRDGNEKLFF; CDR3 DNA: TGTGCCAGTAGTAGACCCAGGGACGGGAACGAAAAACTGTTTTTT
V gene: TRBV27; D gene: .; J gene: TRBJ2-7; clone size: .; CDR3 protein: CASSLSYPAAAYYEQYF; CDR3 DNA: TGTGCCAGCAGTTTATCTTACCCGGCCGCGGCCTACTACGAGCAGTACTTC
V gene: TRBV2; D gene: .; J gene: TRBJ2-1; clone size: .; CDR3 protein: CASSEGTNWGEQFF; CDR3 DNA: TGTGCCAGCAGTGAAGGGACTAACTGGGGGGAGCAGTTCTTC
V gene: TRBV18; D gene: TRBD1; J gene: TRBJ1-2; clone size: .; CDR3 protein: CASSLDRGAYGYTF; CDR3 DNA: TGTGCCAGCTCACTTGACAGGGGAGCCTATGGCTACACCTTC
V gene: TRBV2; D gene: .; J gene: TRBJ1-3; clone size: .; CDR3 protein: CASNSMGEGNTIYF; CDR3 DNA: TGTGCCAGCAATTCCATGGGGGAAGGAAACACCATATATTTT